In this sample, the clone carrying this T cell receptor (beta chain) turned up many times. What it binds is unknown. This CDR3 has 16 amino acids. The germline CDR1 and CDR2 sequences are SGHVS and FQNEAQ. Trimming at V came to 4 bases and at J to 6 bases, leaving 12 bases not matched to a gene. The data derive from a study of naive and memory T cell subsets. Regarding the study as a whole: TCR transcript changes with activation or differentiation may affect this RNA method.

The treatment is: skin biopsy from PPD injection site in Mantoux-positive individual. A UMI-containing oligonucleotide was joined by 3' ligation to the TCR cDNA template. Tuberculin skin test biopsies were taken where PPD was injected in Mantoux-positive people. Four PCR rounds used nested alpha and beta constant region primers plus the SP2 primer. TCRdb passed the UMI-ligation and nested PCR reads through MiXCR, listing each CDR3 protein once. The sample lists 20,000 to 25,000 distinct CDR3 sequences, 6% occurring once. The input for sequencing was skin, taken from a tuberculin skin test site. The chain couples TRBV7-8 to TRBJ1-5; 7 bases map to TRBD1. The TCR was taken from an adult in good health. For the CDR3, the DNA is TGTGCCAGCAGCTGGGGGGCAGGGGGAACAGGTCAGCCCCAGCATTTT. This sequence encodes CASSWGAGGTGQPQHF.